This T cell receptor beta chain was sequenced for a study of T cells in Graves' hyperthyroidism and ophthalmopathy. Amplification yielded TCR beta CDR3 regions, with RNA transcripts as the source. HTBI primers drove first-round RT-PCR of the TCR CDR3. In TCRdb, the multiplex PCR reads were re-called with MiXCR into one record per CDR3 protein. The table lists approximately 610,000 distinct CDR3 sequences, roughly 15% of them singletons, with over 3.5% in the top ten. This clonotype was observed many times. Antigen unknown. Notes on the study in general: For ophthalmopathy, model prediction preceded onset by a median roughly 5.9 months.

This receptor was identified in a woman aged 40 to 50 with Graves' ophthalmopathy. The sequenced material came from blood.

CDR3 bases: TGTGCCAGCAGTTTGGACAGGATGAACACTGAAGCTTTCTTT. Translating gives CASSLDRMNTEAFF. The chain couples TRBV12-3 or TRBV12-4 to TRBJ1-1; TRBD1 aligns across 7 bases. This CDR3 comprises 14 residues. V shed 3 bases, J shed 0 bases, and the junction held 1 base outside the gene matches.